This T cell receptor beta chain derives from a study of regulatory T cells in long-lasting Graves disease. Relying on iRepertoire HTBI primers and Arm-PCR of CDR3 regions, the team built TCR beta libraries. TCRdb reanalysed the multiplex PCR reads using MiXCR and keeps one entry per CDR3 protein. There are hundreds of thousands of distinct CDR3 sequences in the sample; 15% to 20% occur only once, and more than 30% lies in the top ten. Per germline, CDR1 SNHLY and CDR2 FYNNEI. The CDR3 is made up of 13 amino acids. V lost 0 bases to trimming and J lost 5 bases, with 5 bases between them. This clonotype was found many times. Its specificity is unknown. The time point was: newly diagnosed GD, antithyroid drugs for less than 3 months. Making the TCR library involved RNA that had been extracted from PBMCs. Study outcomes and limitations: Newly diagnosed disease favored TRBV20-1 and TRBJ2-1 over persistent disease.

J is TRBJ1-5 and V is TRBV2, with unresolved D. Sequenced material: peripheral blood mononuclear cells (PBMCs), taken at new diagnosis, from a patient treated with antithyroid drugs. The TCR sequence derives from a female donor with Graves disease. CDR3 loop: CASSEARDQPQHF. CDR3 in DNA: TGTGCCAGCAGTGAAGCGAGGGATCAGCCCCAGCATTTT.